These 30 T cell receptor beta chains were all obtained from the same sample, sequenced in a study of blood T cell repertoires in COVID-19. Clones were read by immunoSEQ multiplex PCR, and TCRdb kept only the in-frame ones, dropping some. Here the sample spans fewer than 150,000 clones, more than 70% being singletons. The material sequenced was peripheral blood. The receptors derive from a human donor in a cohort sampled during active COVID-19.

V usage is TRBV7-8 and J usage is TRBJ2-6; the D gene is possibly TRBD2 (5 bases). CDR1 is SGHVS and CDR2 is FQNEAQ in the germline V gene. The CDR3 totals 13 residues. V was trimmed by 8 bases and J by 0 bases, leaving 5 bases between them. The CDR3 protein is CASRDSGANVLTF. DNA of the CDR3: TGTGCCAGCCGGGACTCTGGGGCCAACGTCCTGACTTTC.

This clone was detected only a few times. V gene TRBV14 combines with J gene TRBJ1-6; tentative D call: TRBD1 (5 bases). The CDR3 loop spans 15 amino acids. The V and J ends lost 1 base and 10 bases respectively, with 14 bases between them. Germline assignment: CDR1 SGHDN and CDR2 FVKESK. The CDR3 DNA follows: TGTGCCAGCAGCCAAGGGTGGCAGGGAAACTCACCCCTCCACTTT. Its translation: CASSQGWQGNSPLHF.

The genes are TRBV25-1 and TRBJ2-2, with TRBD1 as a possible D gene (6 bases). With 1 base removed from V and 6 bases from J, the gap between germline ends came to 15 bases. Germline V gene lookup returns CDR1 MGHDK and CDR2 SYGVNS. The CDR3 length is 16 residues. CDR3 protein: CASSESYPGQSGELFF. CDR3 bases: TGTGCCAGCAGTGAATCGTACCCCGGACAGTCCGGGGAGCTGTTTTTT. Complete variable domain (other parts from reference TRBV25-1 and TRBJ2-2): EADIYQTPRYLVIGTGKKITLECSQTMGHDKMYWYQQDPGMELHLIHYSYGVNSTEKGDLSSESTVSRIRTEHFPLTLESARPSHTSQYLCASSESYPGQSGELFFGEGSRLTVL.

The rearrangement links TRBV5-1 to TRBJ2-1, with a weak D call TRBD2 (5 bases). Germline loops: CDR1 SGHRS, CDR2 YFSETQ. V shed 3 bases and J shed 1 base, with 14 bases lying between them. This CDR3 contains 16 residues. CDR3 bases: TGCGCCAGCAGCTCACCTGACCGGGGTTCCTACAATGAGCAGTTCTTC. Protein sequence: CASSSPDRGSYNEQFF.

The rearrangement links TRBV7-8 to TRBJ1-1, with unresolved D. CDR1 is SGHVS and CDR2 is FQNEAQ in the germline V gene. There are 14 residues in the CDR3. V was clipped by 1 base and J by 0 bases, with 6 bases between them. CDR3 DNA sequence: TGTGCCAGCAGCTTAGAACTGATGAACACTGAAGCTTTCTTT. Encoded protein: CASSLELMNTEAFF.

This chain connects TRBV27 to TRBJ1-1; D may be TRBD1 (6 bases). Trimming left V 2 bases short and J 0 bases short, with 7 bases between. Germline V gene sequence: CDR1 MNHEY, CDR2 SMNVEV (reference sequence). The CDR3 sequence is 14 residues long. The CDR3 DNA follows: TGTGCCAGCAGTTTAGAGGGGGTGAACACTGAAGCTTTCTTT. Translation gives CASSLEGVNTEAFF.

The rearrangement joins TRBV11-2 to TRBJ2-1, with D perhaps TRBD2 (5 bases). Germline CDR1 reads SGHAT; CDR2 reads FQNNGV. The CDR3 covers 15 residues. Trimming left V 3 bases short and J 7 bases short, with 16 bases between. Here the CDR3 DNA reads TGTGCCAGCAGCTTTGAGGGCACCCTTAAAAATGAGCAGTTCTTC. Encoded protein: CASSFEGTLKNEQFF.

V and J are TRBV27 and TRBJ1-2, with D possibly TRBD1 on 5 matching bases. Trimming took 5 bases from V and 1 from J, leaving 11 bases between them. From germline, CDR1 is MNHEY and CDR2 SMNVEV (reference sequence). The CDR3 spans 14 residues. CDR3 protein: CASSPTAHNYGYTF. DNA of the CDR3: TGTGCCAGCAGTCCGACAGCTCATAACTATGGCTACACCTTC.

The chain combines TRBV11-3 with TRBJ2-1; 7 bases are shared with TRBD1. Germline CDR1 and CDR2: SGHNT and YENEEA. This CDR3 is built from 15 residues. The V gene end was trimmed by 1 base and the J gene end by 4 bases; junction bases not matched to a gene: 4. The CDR3 DNA reads as TGTGCCAGCAGCTTAGTTGGCAGGGGGTACAATGAGCAGTTCTTC. Translated, it gives CASSLVGRGYNEQFF.

The chain uses TRBV11-3 and TRBJ2-2; 11 bases are a match to TRBD2. This CDR3 is built from 17 residues. Unmatched junction bases numbered 9, after V lost 4 bases and J lost 5 bases. CDR1 SGHNT and CDR2 YENEEA come from the germline V gene. The CDR3 loop is CASSSRLAGIKTGELFF. The CDR3 DNA sequence: TGTGCCAGCAGCTCAAGACTAGCGGGGATAAAAACCGGGGAGCTGTTTTTT. The full variable domain, completed using reference TRBV11-3 and TRBJ2-2, is EAGVVQSPRYKIIEKKQPVAFWCNPISGHNTLYWYLQNLGQGPELLIRYENEEAVDDSQLPKDRFSAERLKGVDSTLKIQPAELGDSAVYLCASSSRLAGIKTGELFFGEGSRLTVL.

The chain couples TRBV9 to TRBJ2-5; perhaps TRBD2 as D (6 bases). Looked up from germline, CDR1 is SGDLS and CDR2 is YYNGEE. V lost 4 bases and J lost 5, with 15 bases in between. CDR3 length equals 14 residues. The CDR3 reads CASSPGARGETQYF. CDR3 nucleotides: TGTGCCAGCAGCCCCGGCGCCCGGGGGGAGACCCAGTACTTC. The full variable domain, in which reference TRBV9 and TRBJ2-5 provide the parts outside the CDR3, is DSGVTQTPKHLITATGQRVTLRCSPRSGDLSVYWYQQSLDQGLQFLIQYYNGEERAKGNILERFSAQQFPDLHSELNLSSLELGDSALYFCASSPGARGETQYFGPGTRLLVL.

This clone was counted a few times. This chain uses TRBV6-2 or TRBV6-3 with TRBJ2-2, with 12 bases aligning to TRBD1. Germline V lookup: CDR1 MNHEY, CDR2 SVGEGT. The V segment lost 6 bases and the J segment 2 bases; nucleotides outside the gene matches: 16. The CDR3 is 20 residues long. The CDR3 DNA reads as TGTGCCAGCAGCCGACTACGGGACAGGGGGCCCCGAATTAACACCGGGGAGCTGTTTTTT. Translating gives CASSRLRDRGPRINTGELFF.

The J gene is TRBJ1-1, the V gene TRBV27; TRBD1 might be the D (5 bases). The CDR3 is made up of 16 amino acids. Trimming removed 3 bases at V and 1 base at J, with 15 bases between. Per germline, CDR1 MNHEY and CDR2 SMNVEV (reference sequence). The CDR3 DNA sequence: TGTGCCAGCAGTTTCGGGGGGGTCGGGCAGAACACTGAAGCTTTCTTT. Its translation is CASSFGGVGQNTEAFF.

V is TRBV12-5 and J is TRBJ1-5; D is uncertain. V shed 3 bases and J shed 4 bases, with 7 bases lying between them. The CDR3 has 13 amino acids. The germline gives CDR1 LGHNT, CDR2 FRNRAP. CDR3 loop: CASGFAENQPQHF. The CDR3 DNA is TGTGCTAGTGGTTTTGCGGAGAATCAGCCCCAGCATTTT.

This clone was counted between two and nine times. The genes are TRBV27 and TRBJ2-3; possible D gene TRBD2, 6 bases. V dropped 4 bases and J dropped 0 bases, with 11 bases sitting between them. Germline lookup yields CDR1 MNHEY and CDR2 SMNVEV (reference sequence). This CDR3 has 15 residues. CDR3 residues: CASSSLRDSTDTQYF. The CDR3 coding sequence is TGTGCCAGCAGTTCTTTGCGGGATAGCACAGATACGCAGTATTTT.

The rearrangement links TRBV5-4 to TRBJ2-3; 14 nucleotides line up with TRBD2. V trimming: 3 bases; J trimming: 4 bases; junction bases outside the gene matches: 7. The V gene's germline CDR1 is SGHNT and CDR2 YYREEE (reference sequence). The CDR3 has 17 residues. The CDR3 protein is CASSSAGLAGGPDTQYF. The CDR3 region has the DNA TGTGCCAGCAGCTCTGCCGGACTAGCGGGAGGTCCAGATACGCAGTATTTT.

The V and J genes are TRBV5-6 and TRBJ2-1; D gene unclear. CDR1 is SGHDT and CDR2 is YYEEEE in the germline V gene. There are 13 residues in the CDR3. V dropped 0 bases and J dropped 8 bases, with 9 bases sitting between them. The CDR3 here is CASSLGPSDEQFF. The CDR3 DNA is TGTGCCAGCAGCTTGGGGCCCTCCGATGAGCAGTTCTTC.

This clone is a singleton in its sample. The rearrangement links TRBV7-3 to TRBJ1-5; weak D call: TRBD1 (6 bases). Germline values: CDR1 SGHTA, CDR2 FQGTGA. V shed 5 bases and J shed 4 bases, with 9 bases lying between them. The CDR3 length is 13 residues. The CDR3 here is CASSGTKNQPQHF. CDR3 coding DNA: TGTGCCAGCAGCGGGACAAAGAATCAGCCCCAGCATTTT.

V usage is TRBV9 and J usage is TRBJ1-1; 10 nucleotides match TRBD1. This CDR3 contains 13 residues. J was trimmed by 5 bases and V by 4 bases; bases with no gene match: 2. Germline V lookup: CDR1 SGDLS, CDR2 YYNGEE. The CDR3 region is CASSRQGATEAFF. Here the CDR3 DNA reads TGTGCCAGCAGCCGACAGGGGGCAACTGAAGCTTTCTTT.

This chain links TRBV5-1 with TRBJ1-2, with D tentatively TRBD1 (5 bases). Trimming stripped 7 bases from V and 1 base from J, with 17 bases between. The CDR3 is made up of 15 amino acids. Germline CDR1 is SGHRS and CDR2 is YFSETQ. This CDR3 is CASRLSRGFNYGYTF. In DNA, the CDR3 is TGCGCCAGCCGACTTTCTCGGGGGTTTAACTATGGCTACACCTTC. Full variable domain (outside the CDR3, taken from reference TRBV5-1 and TRBJ1-2): KAGVTQTPRYLIKTRGQQVTLSCSPISGHRSVSWYQQTPGQGLQFLFEYFSETQRNKGNFPGRFSGRQFSNSRSEMNVSTLELGDSALYLCASRLSRGFNYGYTFGSGTRLTVV.

The chain couples TRBV7-2 to TRBJ2-3, with TRBD2 identical over 13 bases. From germline, CDR1 is SGHTA and CDR2 FQGNSA. The CDR3 consists of 19 residues. V was pared by 5 bases and J by 3 bases, with 14 bases of the junction left unmatched. In nucleotides, the CDR3 is TGTGCCAGCAGCCTCCTCACTAGCGGGAGGGCCTCCGGGACAGATACGCAGTATTTT. Protein product: CASSLLTSGRASGTDTQYF.

The chain recombines TRBV7-3 with TRBJ2-3; D unclear. Germline V gene data show CDR1 as SGHTA and CDR2 as FQGTGA. The CDR3 extends over 14 amino acids. V gave up 0 bases and J gave up 4 bases, with 8 bases separating them. The CDR3 is CASSLTATADTQYF. Written as DNA, the CDR3 is TGTGCCAGCAGCTTAACCGCAACGGCAGATACGCAGTATTTT.

The gene calls are TRBV2 and TRBJ2-3; 13 bases are shared with TRBD2. Losses at the gene ends were 5 bases for V and 1 base for J; bases not matched to a gene: 6. Germline loops: CDR1 SNHLY, CDR2 FYNNEI. CDR3 length: 17 residues. The CDR3 DNA sequence: TGTGCCAGCAGTCGACTAGCGGGGGGATCCGGCACAGATACGCAGTATTTT. It yields the protein CASSRLAGGSGTDTQYF. Supplemented by reference TRBV2 and TRBJ2-3, the full variable domain reads EPEVTQTPSHQVTQMGQEVILRCVPISNHLYFYWYRQILGQKVEFLVSFYNNEISEKSEIFDDQFSVERPDGSNFTLKIRSTKLEDSAMYFCASSRLAGGSGTDTQYFGPGTRLTVL.

The genes are TRBV2 and TRBJ1-3; tentative D call: TRBD1 (5 bases). With 1 base removed from V and 4 bases from J, the gap between germline ends came to 14 bases. Germline V gene sequence: CDR1 SNHLY, CDR2 FYNNEI. The CDR3 has 16 amino acids. CDR3 nucleotide sequence: TGTGCCAGCAGTGAAGACTCGGGGGTGAGGGGAAACACCATATATTTT. Amino acid sequence: CASSEDSGVRGNTIYF. Full variable domain (rest looked up from reference TRBV2 and TRBJ1-3): EPEVTQTPSHQVTQMGQEVILRCVPISNHLYFYWYRQILGQKVEFLVSFYNNEISEKSEIFDDQFSVERPDGSNFTLKIRSTKLEDSAMYFCASSEDSGVRGNTIYFGEGSWLTVV.

The CDR3 nucleotides are TGCAGTGCCCCCCTGGAGACCCAGTACTTC. Translation: CSAPLETQYF. The chain combines TRBV20-1 with TRBJ2-5, with D hard to call. The CDR3 contains 10 residues. V lost 6 bases, J lost 5 bases, and 7 bases lay in between. CDR1 DFQATT and CDR2 SNEGSKA come from the germline V gene (reference sequence).

This sequence joins TRBV19 and TRBJ2-2; TRBD1 agrees at 7 bases. The CDR3 spans 15 residues. V was pared by 6 bases and J by 6 bases, with 10 bases of the junction left unmatched. Germline CDR1 is LNHDA and CDR2 is SQIVND (reference sequence). In DNA, the CDR3 is TGTGCCAGTAGGGAACCGGGACAGCGACCCGGGGAGCTGTTTTTT. Protein sequence: CASREPGQRPGELFF.

The rearrangement uses TRBV10-3 and TRBJ1-1; D not certain. Trimming took 4 bases from V and 1 from J, leaving 16 bases between them. The CDR3 length is 16 residues. CDR1 and CDR2 from the germline V gene are ENHRY and SYGVKD. In nucleotides, the CDR3 is TGTGCCATCAGTGGGTTAGTCCCAGGAGGGAACACTGAAGCTTTCTTT. Translation gives CAISGLVPGGNTEAFF.

The V and J genes are TRBV6-4 and TRBJ2-3; a possible D gene is TRBD2 (6 bases). CDR1 is MRHNA, CDR2 SNTAGT, per germline. V lost 5 bases and J lost 2, with 14 bases in between. CDR3 length: 15 residues. CDR3 sequence reads: CASSPGLAATDTQYF. Here the CDR3 DNA reads TGTGCCAGCAGTCCGGGACTGGCGGCCACAGATACGCAGTATTTT.

The chain is built from TRBV7-2 and TRBJ2-4; TRBD2 aligns across 8 bases. The germline V gene has CDR1 SGHTA and CDR2 FQGNSA. This CDR3 spans 14 amino acids. V shed 7 bases, J shed 1 base, and the junction held 3 bases outside the gene matches. The CDR3 DNA sequence: TGTGCCAGCATCCCGGGGGGGGCCAAAAACATTCAGTACTTC. It encodes CASIPGGAKNIQYF.

V is TRBV10-1 and J is TRBJ2-5, with 8 bases aligning to TRBD2. This CDR3 has 16 amino acids. V was pared by 3 bases and J by 3 bases, with 9 bases of the junction left unmatched. CDR1 WNHNN and CDR2 SYGVQD come from the germline V gene (reference sequence). The CDR3, as DNA: TGCGCCAGCAGTGACGTGACTAGCGTAACCAAAGAGACCCAGTACTTC. As protein: CASSDVTSVTKETQYF.